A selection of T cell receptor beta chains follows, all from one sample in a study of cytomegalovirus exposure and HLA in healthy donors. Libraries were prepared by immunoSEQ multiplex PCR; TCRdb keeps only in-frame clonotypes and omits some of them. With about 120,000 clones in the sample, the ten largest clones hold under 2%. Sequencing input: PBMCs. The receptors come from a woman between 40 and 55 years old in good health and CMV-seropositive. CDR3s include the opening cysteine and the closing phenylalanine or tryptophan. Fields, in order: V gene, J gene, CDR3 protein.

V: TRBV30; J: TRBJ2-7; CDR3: CAWSAWTMGGYEQYF
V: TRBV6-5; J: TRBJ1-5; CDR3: CASRPGTGLQPQHF
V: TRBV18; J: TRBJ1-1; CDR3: CASSPTGGAGGTEAFF
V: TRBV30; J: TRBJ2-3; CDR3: CAWSPLAGSTDTQYF
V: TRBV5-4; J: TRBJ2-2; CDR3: CASSLGLSTGELFF
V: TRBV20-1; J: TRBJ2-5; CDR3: CSELTQETQYF
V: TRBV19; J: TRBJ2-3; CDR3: CASSSQRYTQYF
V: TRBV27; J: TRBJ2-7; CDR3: CASSLGTSRSYEQYF
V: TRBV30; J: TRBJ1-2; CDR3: CAWSTGGNGYTF
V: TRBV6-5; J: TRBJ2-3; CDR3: CASSYASGRVLDTQYF
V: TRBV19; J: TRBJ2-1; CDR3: CASSIGSPYNEQFF
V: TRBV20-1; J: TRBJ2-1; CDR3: CSASYRDEQFF
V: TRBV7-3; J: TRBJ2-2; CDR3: CASSLPPGGGTGELFF
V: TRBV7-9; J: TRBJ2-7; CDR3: CASSPGQVSSYEQYF
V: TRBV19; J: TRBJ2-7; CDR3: CASSAGLAGEQYF
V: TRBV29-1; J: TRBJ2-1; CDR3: CSVENSRSYNEQFF
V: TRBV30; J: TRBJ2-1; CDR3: CAWSSGTTGYNEQFF
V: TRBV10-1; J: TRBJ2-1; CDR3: CASSESGSYNEQFF